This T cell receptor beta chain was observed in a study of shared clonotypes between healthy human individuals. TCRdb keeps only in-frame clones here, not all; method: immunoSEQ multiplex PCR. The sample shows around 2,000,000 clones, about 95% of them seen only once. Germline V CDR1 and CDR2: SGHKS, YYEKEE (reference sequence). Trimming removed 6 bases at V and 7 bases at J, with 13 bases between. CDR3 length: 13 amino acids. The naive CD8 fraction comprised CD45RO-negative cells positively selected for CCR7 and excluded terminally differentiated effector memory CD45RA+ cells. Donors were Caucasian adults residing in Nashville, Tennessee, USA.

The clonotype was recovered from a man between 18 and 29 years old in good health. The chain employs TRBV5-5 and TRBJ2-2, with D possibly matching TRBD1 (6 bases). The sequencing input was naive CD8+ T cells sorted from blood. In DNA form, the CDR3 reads TGTGCCAGCACCCACAGGGAACACGGGGAGCTGTTTTTT. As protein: CASTHREHGELFF.